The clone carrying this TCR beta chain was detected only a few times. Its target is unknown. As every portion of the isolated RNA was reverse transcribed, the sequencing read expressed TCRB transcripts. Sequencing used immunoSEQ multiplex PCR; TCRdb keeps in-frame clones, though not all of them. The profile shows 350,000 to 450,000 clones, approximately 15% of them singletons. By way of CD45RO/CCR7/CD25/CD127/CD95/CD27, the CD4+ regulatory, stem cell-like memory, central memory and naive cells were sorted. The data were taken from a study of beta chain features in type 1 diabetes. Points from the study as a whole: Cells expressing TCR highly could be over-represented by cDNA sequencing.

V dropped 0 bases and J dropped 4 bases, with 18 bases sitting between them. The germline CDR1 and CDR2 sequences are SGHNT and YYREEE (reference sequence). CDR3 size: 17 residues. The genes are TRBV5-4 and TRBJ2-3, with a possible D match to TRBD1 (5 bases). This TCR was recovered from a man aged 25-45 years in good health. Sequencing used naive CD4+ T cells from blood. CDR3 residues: CASSLGWGGPGPDTQYF. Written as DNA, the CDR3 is TGTGCCAGCAGCTTGGGGTGGGGCGGTCCGGGCCCAGATACGCAGTATTTT.